This TCR beta chain was profiled in a study of blood T cells in healthy people across ages. A sample-barcoded 5' primer and a J-beta primer mix were used in a second PCR of about 7 to 12 cycles. One entry per CDR3 protein, called by TCRdb with MiXCR from the 5' RACE reads. The sample contains 1.5 million to 2 million distinct CDR3 sequences, 25% to 30% of which appear only once. V gave up 0 bases and J gave up 0 bases, with 15 bases separating them. This CDR3 is built from 18 residues. The germline gives CDR1 SGHAT, CDR2 FQNNGV. This clonotype has a count of ten or more. The chain links TRBV11-2 to TRBJ2-4; D uncertain. The sequence derives from a woman in her thirties in good health. The sequenced material came from blood. CDR3 bases: TGTGCCAGCAGCTTAGAAAGGGCAGGCGACCTAGCCAAAAACATTCAGTACTTC. Translation: CASSLERAGDLAKNIQYF.